This T cell receptor (beta chain) was documented in a study of CD8 T cells in ankylosing spondylitis. Making use of molecular barcodes, quantitative 5'-RACE generated TCR beta libraries. Via MiXCR, TCRdb re-called the 5' RACE reads, giving one row per CDR3 protein. The sample records roughly 230,000 distinct CDR3 sequences, about 20% being singletons. Points on this clonotype: What it binds is not known.

Germline assignment: CDR1 SGHRS and CDR2 YFSETQ. This CDR3 comprises 19 residues. Trimming cost V 6 bases and J 1 base; bases outside gene matches: 11. The study's findings and limits: The study looked at matched synovial fluid samples from ankylosing spondylitis patients. Disease-linked clones were reported to be significantly enriched there.

This receptor was obtained from a male donor with ankylosing spondylitis or in good health (not recorded which). The sequencing input was blood, either unsorted or a sorted T cell fraction (not recorded which). The chain joins TRBV5-1 to TRBJ2-1; TRBD2 matches at 15 bases. The CDR3 protein is CASMARTSGRAESYNEQFF. In nucleotides, the CDR3 is TGCGCCAGCATGGCTAGGACTAGCGGGAGGGCCGAGTCCTACAATGAGCAGTTCTTC.